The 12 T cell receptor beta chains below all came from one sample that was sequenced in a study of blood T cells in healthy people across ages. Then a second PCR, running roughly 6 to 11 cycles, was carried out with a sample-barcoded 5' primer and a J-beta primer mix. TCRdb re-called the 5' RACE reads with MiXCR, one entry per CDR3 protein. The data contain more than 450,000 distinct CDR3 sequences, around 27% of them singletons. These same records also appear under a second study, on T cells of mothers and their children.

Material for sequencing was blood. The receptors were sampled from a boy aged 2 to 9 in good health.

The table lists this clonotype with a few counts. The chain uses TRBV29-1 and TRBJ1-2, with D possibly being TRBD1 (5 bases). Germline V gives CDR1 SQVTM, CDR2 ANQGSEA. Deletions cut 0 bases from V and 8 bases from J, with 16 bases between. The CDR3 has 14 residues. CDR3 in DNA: TGCAGCGTTGAAGATTGGACGGGACGTTGGGGCTACACCTTC. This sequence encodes CSVEDWTGRWGYTF.

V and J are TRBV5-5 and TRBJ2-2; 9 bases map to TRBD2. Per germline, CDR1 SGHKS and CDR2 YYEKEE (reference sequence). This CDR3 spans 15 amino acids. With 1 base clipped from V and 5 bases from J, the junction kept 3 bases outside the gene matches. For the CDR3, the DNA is TGTGCCAGCAGCTTGATAGCGGGGGCGACCGGGGAGCTGTTTTTT. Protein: CASSLIAGATGELFF. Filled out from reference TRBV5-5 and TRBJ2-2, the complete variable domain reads DAGVTQSPTHLIKTRGQQVTLRCSPISGHKSVSWYQQVLGQGPQFIFQYYEKEERGRGNFPDRFSARQFPNYSSELNVNALLLGDSALYLCASSLIAGATGELFFGEGSRLTVL.

CDR3 amino acids: CASSSRAGSYEQYF. In DNA form, the CDR3 reads TGTGCCAGCAGCTCCCGAGCGGGGTCCTACGAGCAGTACTTC. The chain combines TRBV11-2 with TRBJ2-7; 7 bases align to TRBD2. Losses at the gene ends were 4 bases for V and 1 base for J; bases not matched to a gene: 4. CDR3 length equals 14 residues. CDR1 is SGHAT and CDR2 is FQNNGV in the germline V gene. The whole variable domain, filled in from reference TRBV11-2 and TRBJ2-7, reads EAGVAQSPRYKIIEKRQSVAFWCNPISGHATLYWYQQILGQGPKLLIQFQNNGVVDDSQLPKDRFSAERLKGVDSTLKIQPAKLEDSAVYLCASSSRAGSYEQYFGPGTRLTVT.

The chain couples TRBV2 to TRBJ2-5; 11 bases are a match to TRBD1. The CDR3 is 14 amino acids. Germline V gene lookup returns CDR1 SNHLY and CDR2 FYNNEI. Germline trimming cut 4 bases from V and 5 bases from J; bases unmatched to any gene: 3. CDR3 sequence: CASSGTGGLETQYF. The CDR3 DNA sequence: TGTGCCAGCAGTGGGACAGGGGGCTTGGAGACCCAGTACTTC.

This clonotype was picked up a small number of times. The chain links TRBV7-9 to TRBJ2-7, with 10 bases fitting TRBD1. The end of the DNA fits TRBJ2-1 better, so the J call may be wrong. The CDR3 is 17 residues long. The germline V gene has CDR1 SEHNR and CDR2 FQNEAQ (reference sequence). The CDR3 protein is CASSLAGQGVPYNEQFF. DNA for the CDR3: TGTGCCAGCAGCTTAGCCGGACAGGGGGTCCCCTACAATGAGCAGTTCTTC.

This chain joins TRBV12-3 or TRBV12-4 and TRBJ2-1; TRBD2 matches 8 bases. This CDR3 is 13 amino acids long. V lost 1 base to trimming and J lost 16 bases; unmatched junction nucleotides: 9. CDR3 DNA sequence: TGTGCCAGCAGTTTAGTCGGCCGGGGGGGCGTTTTCTTC. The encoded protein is CASSLVGRGGVFF.

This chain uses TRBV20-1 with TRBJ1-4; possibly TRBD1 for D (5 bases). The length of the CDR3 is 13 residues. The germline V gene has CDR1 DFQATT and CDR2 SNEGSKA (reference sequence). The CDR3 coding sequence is TGCAGCCCAATCGGGGCGGCAACTGAAAAACTGTTTTTT. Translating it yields CSPIGAATEKLFF.

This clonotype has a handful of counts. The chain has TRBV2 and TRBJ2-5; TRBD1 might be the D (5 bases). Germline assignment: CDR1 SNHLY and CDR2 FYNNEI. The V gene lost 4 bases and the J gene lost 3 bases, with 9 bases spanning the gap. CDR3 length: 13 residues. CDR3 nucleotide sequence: TGTGCCAGCAGTGTGGACATAGAAGAGACCCAGTACTTC. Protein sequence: CASSVDIEETQYF.

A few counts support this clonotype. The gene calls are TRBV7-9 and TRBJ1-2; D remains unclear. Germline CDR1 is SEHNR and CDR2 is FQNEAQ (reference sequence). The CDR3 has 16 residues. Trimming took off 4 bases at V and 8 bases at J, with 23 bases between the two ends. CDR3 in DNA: TGTGCCAGCAGCTCCAGTCGGCGGGAGACCATTTGGGGCTACACCTTC. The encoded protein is CASSSSRRETIWGYTF.

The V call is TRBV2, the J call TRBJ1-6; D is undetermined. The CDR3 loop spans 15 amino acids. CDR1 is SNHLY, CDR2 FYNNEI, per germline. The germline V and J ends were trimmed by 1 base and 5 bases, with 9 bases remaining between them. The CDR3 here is CASSEGELDNSPLHF. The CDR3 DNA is TGTGCCAGCAGTGAAGGGGAATTAGATAATTCACCCCTCCACTTT.

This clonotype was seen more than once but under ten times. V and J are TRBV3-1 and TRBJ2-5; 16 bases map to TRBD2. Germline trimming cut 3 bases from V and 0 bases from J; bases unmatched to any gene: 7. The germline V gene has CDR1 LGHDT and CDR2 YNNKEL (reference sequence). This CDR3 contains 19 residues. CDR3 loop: CASSHLPGLAGGNQETQYF. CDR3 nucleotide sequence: TGTGCCAGCAGCCATTTGCCGGGACTAGCGGGGGGGAACCAAGAGACCCAGTACTTC.

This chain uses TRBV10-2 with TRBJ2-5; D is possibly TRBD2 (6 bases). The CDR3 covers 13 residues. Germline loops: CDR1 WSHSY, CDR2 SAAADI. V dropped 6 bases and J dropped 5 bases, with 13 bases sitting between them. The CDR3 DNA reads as TGCGCCAGCAGCGCAGGGAGGAGCGAGACCCAGTACTTC. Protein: CASSAGRSETQYF.